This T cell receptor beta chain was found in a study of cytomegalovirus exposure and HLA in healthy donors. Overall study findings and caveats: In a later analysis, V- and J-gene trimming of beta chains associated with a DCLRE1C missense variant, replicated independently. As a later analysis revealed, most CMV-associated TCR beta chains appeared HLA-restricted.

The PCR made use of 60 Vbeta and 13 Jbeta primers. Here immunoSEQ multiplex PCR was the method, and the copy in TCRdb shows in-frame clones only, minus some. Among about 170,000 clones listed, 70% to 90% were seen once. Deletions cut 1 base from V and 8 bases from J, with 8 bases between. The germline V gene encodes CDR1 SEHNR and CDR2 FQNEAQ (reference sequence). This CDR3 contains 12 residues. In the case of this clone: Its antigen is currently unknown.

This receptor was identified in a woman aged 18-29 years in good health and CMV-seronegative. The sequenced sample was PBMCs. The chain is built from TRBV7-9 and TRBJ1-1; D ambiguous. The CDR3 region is CASSLVPGEAFF. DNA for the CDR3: TGTGCCAGCAGCTTAGTTCCAGGAGAAGCTTTCTTT.